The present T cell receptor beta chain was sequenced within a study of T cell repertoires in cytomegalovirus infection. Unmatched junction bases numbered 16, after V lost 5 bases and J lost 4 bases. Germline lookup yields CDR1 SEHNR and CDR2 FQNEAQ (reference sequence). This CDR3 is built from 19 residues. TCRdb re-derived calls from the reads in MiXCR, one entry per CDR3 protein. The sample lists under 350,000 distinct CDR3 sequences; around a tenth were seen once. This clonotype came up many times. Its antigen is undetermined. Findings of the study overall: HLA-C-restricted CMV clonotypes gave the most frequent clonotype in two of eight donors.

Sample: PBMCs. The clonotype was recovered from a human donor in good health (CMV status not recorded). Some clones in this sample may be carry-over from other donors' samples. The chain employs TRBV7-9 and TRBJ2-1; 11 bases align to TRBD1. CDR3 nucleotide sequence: TGTGCCAGCAGCGAACTCACCGGGACAGGGGGAATCTCATACAATGAGCAGTTCTTC. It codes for CASSELTGTGGISYNEQFF. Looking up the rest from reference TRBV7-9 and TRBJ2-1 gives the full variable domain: DTGVSQNPRHKITKRGQNVTFRCDPISEHNRLYWYRQTLGQGPEFLTYFQNEAQLEKSRLLSDRFSAERPKGSFSTLEIQRTEQGDSAMYLCASSELTGTGGISYNEQFFGPGTRLTVL.